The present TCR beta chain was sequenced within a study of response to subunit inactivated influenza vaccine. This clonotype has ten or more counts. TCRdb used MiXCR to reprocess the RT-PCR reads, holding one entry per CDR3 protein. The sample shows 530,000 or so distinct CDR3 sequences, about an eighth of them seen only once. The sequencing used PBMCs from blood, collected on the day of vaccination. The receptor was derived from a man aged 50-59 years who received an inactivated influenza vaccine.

CDR3: CASSQVSTRNTDTQYF. CDR3 DNA: TGTGCCAGCAGCCAAGTTTCAACTCGAAACACAGATACGCAGTATTTT. The chain is built from TRBV3-1 and TRBJ2-3; D call uncertain. This CDR3 has 16 residues. Germline assignment: CDR1 LGHDT and CDR2 YNNKEL (reference sequence). Trimming left V 1 base short and J 2 bases short, with 13 bases between.